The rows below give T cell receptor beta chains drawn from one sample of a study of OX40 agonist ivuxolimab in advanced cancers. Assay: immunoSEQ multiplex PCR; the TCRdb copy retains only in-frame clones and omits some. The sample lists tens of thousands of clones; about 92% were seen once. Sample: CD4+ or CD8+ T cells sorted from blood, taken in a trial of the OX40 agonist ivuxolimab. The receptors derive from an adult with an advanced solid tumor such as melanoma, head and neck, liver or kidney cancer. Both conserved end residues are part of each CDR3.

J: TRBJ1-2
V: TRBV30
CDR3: CAWREGQDYTF

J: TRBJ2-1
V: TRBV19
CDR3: CASSGGSEQFF

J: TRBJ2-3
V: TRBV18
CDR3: CASSPGSTDTQYF

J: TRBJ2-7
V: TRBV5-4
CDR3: CASSLEAGKQYF

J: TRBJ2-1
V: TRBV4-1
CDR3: CASSQVGLAGGPNEQFF

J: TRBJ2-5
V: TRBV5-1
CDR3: CASSLDATASSQGTQYF

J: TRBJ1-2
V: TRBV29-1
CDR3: CSVEGLPGYYGYTF

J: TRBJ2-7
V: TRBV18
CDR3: CASSPGQGARYEQYF

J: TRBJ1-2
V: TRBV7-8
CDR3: CASSLDNDRGDSYTF

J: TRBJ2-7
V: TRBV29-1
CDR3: CSVDRGYEQYF

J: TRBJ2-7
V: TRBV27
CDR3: CASRPRGQSTYEQYF

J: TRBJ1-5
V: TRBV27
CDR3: CASSSGFNQPQHF

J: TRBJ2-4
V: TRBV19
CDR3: CASSIRDRGPKNIQYF

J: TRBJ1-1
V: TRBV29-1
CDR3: CSVEAQQGKYPEAFF

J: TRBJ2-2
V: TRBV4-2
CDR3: CASSRPRAENTGELFF

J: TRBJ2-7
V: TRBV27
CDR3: CASTDGYEQYF

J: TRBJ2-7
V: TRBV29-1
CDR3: CSVEEGSGEQYF

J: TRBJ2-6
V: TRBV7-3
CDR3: CASSLSAAGANVLTF

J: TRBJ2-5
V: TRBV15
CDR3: CATSRETGSSHQETQYF

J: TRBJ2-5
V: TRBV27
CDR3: CASSNGGTQYF

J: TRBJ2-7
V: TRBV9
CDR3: CASSRGGLAGAKQYF

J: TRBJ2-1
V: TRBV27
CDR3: CASSFGVAGIYEQFF

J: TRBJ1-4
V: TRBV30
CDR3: CAWSVGTATNEKLFF

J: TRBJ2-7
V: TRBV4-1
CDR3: CASSLGLQAYEQYF

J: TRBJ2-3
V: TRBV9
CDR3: CASSVRDFLTDTQYF

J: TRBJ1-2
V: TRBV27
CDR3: CASSLSGAGHYGYTF

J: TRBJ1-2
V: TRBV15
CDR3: CATSRRITNYGYTF

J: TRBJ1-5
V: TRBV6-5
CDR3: CASSYNGGRGQPQHF

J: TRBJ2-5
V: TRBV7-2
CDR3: CASSLVLSREIVQETQYF

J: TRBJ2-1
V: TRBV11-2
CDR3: CASSFSLAGVNEQFF

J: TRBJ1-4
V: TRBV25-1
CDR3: CASSEYGAPGSEKLFF

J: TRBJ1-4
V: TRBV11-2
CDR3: CASSLVPAGDEKLFF

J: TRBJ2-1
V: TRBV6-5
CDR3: CASSPDSNEQFF

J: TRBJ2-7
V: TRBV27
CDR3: CASRRPSRGKASNTYEQYF

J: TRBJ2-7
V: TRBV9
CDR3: CASSVGSGGEQYF

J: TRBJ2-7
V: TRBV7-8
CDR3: CASSSQRWPGAEQYF

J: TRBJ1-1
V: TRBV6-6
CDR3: CASSPQGGNTEAFF

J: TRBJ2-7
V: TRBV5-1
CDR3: CASSSYYPSYEQYF

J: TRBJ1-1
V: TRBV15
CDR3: CATTRGYTEAFF

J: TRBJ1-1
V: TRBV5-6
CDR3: CTSSPRYLTTEAFF

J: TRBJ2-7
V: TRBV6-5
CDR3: CASSSPSDGAYEQYF

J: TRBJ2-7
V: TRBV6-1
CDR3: CASLYRREAHGQYF

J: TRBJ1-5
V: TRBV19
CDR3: CASNKGAGNQPQHF

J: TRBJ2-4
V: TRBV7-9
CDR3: CASSDSGRALEAKNIQYF

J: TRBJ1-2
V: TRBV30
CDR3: CAWSGGAFYGYTF

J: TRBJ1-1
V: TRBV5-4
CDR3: CASSSEQGSLEAFF

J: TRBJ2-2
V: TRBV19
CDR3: CASSRRTGGTGELFF

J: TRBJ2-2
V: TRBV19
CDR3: CASSIDLAGELFF

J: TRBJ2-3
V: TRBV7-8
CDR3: CASSTGLAGVTDTQYF

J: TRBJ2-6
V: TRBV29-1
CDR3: CSVVYLGANVLTF

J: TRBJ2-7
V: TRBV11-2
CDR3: CASSLDRGSYEQYF

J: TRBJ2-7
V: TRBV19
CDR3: CASKEEVTAYEQYF

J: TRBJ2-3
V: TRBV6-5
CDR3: CASSYSRRRADTQYF